The rows below give T cell receptor beta chains drawn from one sample of a study of blood T cell repertoires in COVID-19. Profiling relied on immunoSEQ multiplex PCR, and the TCRdb table lists in-frame clones only, not all of them. The sample comprises about 300,000 clones, more than 70% of which are singletons, and 6.9% rests with the top ten. The sequenced sample consisted of peripheral blood. The receptors here all came from a woman in her twenties or thirties who had recovered from COVID-19. Each CDR3 is given with its conserved first and last residue. The order of the fields is J gene, clone size, D gene, V gene, CDR3 protein, CDR3 DNA. The D gene is left open where the match is weak. Size is stated for part of the rows, as once, few or many counts, or as a class when the clone is expanded.

TRBJ1-2,-,-,TRBV6-2/TRBV6-3,CASSNRVYGYTF,TGTGCCAGCAGCAACAGGGTCTATGGCTACACCTTC
TRBJ1-2,-,TRBD1,TRBV11-2,CASSLLGQGAWGYTF,TGTGCCAGCAGCTTATTGGGACAGGGTGCTTGGGGCTACACCTTC
TRBJ2-1,-,-,TRBV7-3,CASSSTDSPLHEQFF,TGTGCCAGCAGCTCAACCGACAGTCCCCTCCATGAGCAGTTCTTC
TRBJ1-2,once,TRBD1,TRBV19,CASTWGQNYGYTF,TGTGCCAGTACCTGGGGACAGAACTATGGCTACACCTTC
TRBJ2-2,-,-,TRBV5-4,CASFSGGVPEGSGELFF,TGTGCCAGCTTCTCAGGCGGGGTTCCCGAGGGGTCCGGGGAGCTGTTTTTT
TRBJ2-7,-,TRBD2,TRBV28,CASSPTSGPSYEQYF,TGTGCCAGCAGCCCCACTAGCGGCCCTTCCTACGAGCAGTACTTC
TRBJ1-3,-,-,TRBV19,CASSIRNRGIDTIYF,TGTGCCAGTAGTATACGAAACCGGGGGATCGACACCATATATTTT
TRBJ2-3,-,TRBD2,TRBV3-1/TRBV3-2,CASSRGTSGDTQYF,TGTGCCAGCAGCCGCGGGACTAGCGGAGATACGCAGTATTTT
TRBJ1-3,-,-,TRBV19,CASSYAWTDGNTIYF,TGTGCCAGTAGCTATGCCTGGACAGACGGAAACACCATATATTTT
TRBJ2-7,-,TRBD1,TRBV5-1,CASSKGATYEQYF,TGCGCCAGCAGCAAGGGGGCAACCTACGAGCAGTACTTC
TRBJ1-5,few,TRBD1,TRBV5-1,CASSLQGDQPQHF,TGCGCCAGCAGCTTGCAGGGGGATCAGCCCCAGCATTTT
TRBJ2-1,-,TRBD1,TRBV7-9,CASRTLEGAGSYNEQFF,TGTGCCAGCAGGACGCTCGAGGGGGCCGGCTCCTACAATGAGCAGTTCTTC
TRBJ1-4,-,-,TRBV6-5,CASSDSTNEKLFF,TGTGCCAGCAGCGACAGCACTAATGAAAAACTGTTTTTT
TRBJ2-1,few,TRBD1,TRBV6-5,CASSYPNRGEQFF,TGTGCCAGCAGTTACCCAAACAGGGGGGAGCAGTTCTTC
TRBJ2-5,many,-,TRBV28,CASNSPAWGPPIQETQYF,TGTGCCAGCAACTCGCCTGCATGGGGGCCCCCGATCCAAGAGACCCAGTACTTC
TRBJ2-5,-,TRBD2,TRBV10-3,CAISDPTGGRETQYF,TGTGCCATCAGTGACCCCACGGGGGGGAGAGAGACCCAGTACTTC
TRBJ1-4,-,-,TRBV11-2,CASSPSVVHGEKLFF,TGTGCCAGCAGCCCTTCGGTGGTTCACGGGGAAAAACTGTTTTTT
TRBJ1-2,few,TRBD1,TRBV4-2,CASSQTWVDRGHGYGYTF,TGTGCCAGCAGCCAAACGTGGGTCGACAGGGGACATGGGTATGGCTACACCTTC
TRBJ2-3,-,-,TRBV28,CASSWGQDGDTQYF,TGTGCCAGCAGTTGGGGGCAGGACGGAGACACGCAGTATTTT
TRBJ1-6,few,-,TRBV27,CASSLGPMSSYNSPLHF,TGTGCCAGCAGTTTAGGGCCCATGAGCTCCTATAATTCACCCCTCCACTTT
TRBJ2-7,few,-,TRBV7-8,CASSPRGPSYEQYF,TGTGCCAGCAGCCCCAGGGGTCCCTCCTACGAGCAGTACTTC
TRBJ1-2,few,TRBD1,TRBV7-2,CASSFIVGQGAYGYTF,TGTGCCAGCAGCTTTATCGTCGGACAGGGGGCTTATGGCTACACCTTC
TRBJ2-1,-,TRBD2,TRBV4-3,CASSQGGWGGSYNEQFF,TGCGCCAGCAGCCAAGGGGGATGGGGGGGCTCCTACAATGAGCAGTTCTTC
TRBJ2-7,-,-,TRBV27,CASSLHLAGTYEQYF,TGTGCCAGCAGTTTACATTTGGCAGGTACCTACGAGCAGTACTTC
TRBJ2-7,-,-,TRBV7-2,CASSLARHTSYEQYF,TGTGCCAGCAGCTTAGCAAGACATACCTCCTACGAGCAGTACTTC
TRBJ1-2,-,TRBD1,TRBV19,CASREAGGWKAVGYTF,TGTGCCAGTAGAGAGGCAGGGGGCTGGAAGGCGGTTGGCTACACCTTC
TRBJ1-4,-,TRBD1,TRBV7-6,CASSKNRGTNEKLFF,TGTGCCAGCAGCAAGAACAGGGGGACGAATGAAAAACTGTTTTTT
TRBJ2-1,-,-,TRBV4-2,CASSRGQNYNEQFF,TGTGCCAGCAGCCGTGGACAGAACTACAATGAGCAGTTCTTC
TRBJ2-1,-,-,TRBV14,CASSRDSSYNEQFF,TGTGCCAGCAGCCGGGACTCTTCCTACAATGAGCAGTTCTTC
TRBJ2-7,-,-,TRBV4-2,CASTWDISYEQYF,TGTGCCAGCACATGGGACATCTCCTACGAGCAGTACTTC
TRBJ1-1,-,-,TRBV5-5,CASSLGTLLMNTEAFF,TGTGCCAGCAGTCTCGGGACACTACTAATGAACACTGAAGCTTTCTTT
TRBJ2-3,-,TRBD2,TRBV24-1,CATTGGGGTDTQYF,TGTGCCACCACTGGGGGCGGGGGGACAGATACGCAGTATTTT
TRBJ1-6,-,-,TRBV6-5,CASYAEYNSPLHF,TGTGCATCTTATGCCGAGTATAATTCACCCCTCCACTTT
TRBJ1-5,-,-,TRBV6-1,CASSEAGPGSNQPQHF,TGTGCCAGCAGTGAAGCAGGGCCAGGGAGCAATCAGCCCCAGCATTTT
TRBJ2-7,-,-,TRBV3-1/TRBV3-2,CASSQDRQPSYEQYF,TGTGCCAGCAGCCAAGATAGACAGCCTAGCTACGAGCAGTACTTC
TRBJ1-2,-,-,TRBV4-3,CASSQEAGEYGYTF,TGCGCCAGCAGCCAAGAGGCAGGGGAATATGGCTACACCTTC
TRBJ2-3,once,-,TRBV27,CASNIILASGTDTQYF,TGTGCCAGCAACATAATATTGGCTAGCGGCACAGATACGCAGTATTTT
TRBJ1-2,-,-,TRBV6-5,CASKGQPSYGYTF,TGTGCCAGCAAAGGACAGCCAAGCTATGGCTACACCTTC
TRBJ1-1,-,-,TRBV28,CASSLGANTEAFF,TGTGCCAGCAGTTTAGGAGCGAACACTGAAGCTTTCTTT
TRBJ2-2,-,-,TRBV4-2,CASSQDRDVASGELFF,TGTGCCAGCAGCCAAGATCGAGACGTAGCGTCCGGGGAGCTGTTTTTT
TRBJ2-3,-,TRBD2,TRBV5-6,CASSLSGGADTQYF,TGTGCCAGCAGCCTAAGCGGGGGGGCAGATACGCAGTATTTT
TRBJ1-1,-,-,TRBV14,CASSQPGHLNTEAFF,TGTGCCAGCAGCCAACCGGGACACCTGAACACTGAAGCTTTCTTT
TRBJ1-4,-,-,TRBV7-8,CASSLGGGDEKLFF,TGTGCCAGCAGCTTAGGAGGAGGGGATGAAAAACTGTTTTTT
TRBJ2-1,-,-,TRBV5-1,CASSSSTFSYNEQFF,TGCGCCAGCAGCTCCTCGACATTTTCCTACAATGAGCAGTTCTTC
TRBJ1-2,-,-,TRBV6-6,CASSFGRISNYGYTF,TGTGCCAGCAGTTTTGGCAGAATCTCCAACTATGGCTACACCTTC
TRBJ2-7,-,-,TRBV9,CASSSQGEQYF,TGTGCCAGCAGCTCTCAGGGGGAGCAGTACTTC
TRBJ2-5,once,-,TRBV19,CASSRAGMETQYF,TGTGCCAGTAGTAGGGCCGGGATGGAGACCCAGTACTTC
TRBJ1-2,-,-,TRBV7-8,CASSLKQGIGGYTF,TGTGCCAGCAGCTTGAAACAGGGCATAGGTGGCTACACCTTC